This is a list of T cell receptor beta chains from one sample in a study of glioma-infiltrating T cells. TCRdb ran MiXCR on the multiplex PCR reads and lists one entry per CDR3 protein. The sample shows 100,000 to 150,000 distinct CDR3 sequences, 20% to 25% of them seen only once. The source material was glioma tissue, nonneoplastic brain tissue, or PBMCs (not recorded which). All receptors derive from a human donor with low-grade glioma or glioblastoma, undergoing nonglioma brain surgery, or in good health (not recorded which). Each CDR3 is given with its conserved first and last residue. Fields, in order: J gene, D gene, V gene, clone size, CDR3 protein, CDR3 DNA. The D gene is left open where the match is weak. Part of the rows lack a size; the others show once, few, many or a class for expanded clones.

TRBJ2-7,TRBD2,TRBV3-1,.,CASSQGTSSAYEQYF,TGTGCCAGCAGCCAAGGGACTAGCTCGGCGTACGAGCAGTACTTC
TRBJ1-3,.,TRBV15,.,CATSRDRWRVSGNTIYF,TGTGCCACCAGCAGAGATAGGTGGCGGGTCTCTGGAAACACCATATATTTT
TRBJ1-2,.,TRBV27,many,CASSLDGRGGYTF,TGTGCCAGCAGTTTAGACGGACGGGGTGGCTACACCTTC
TRBJ2-5,TRBD1,TRBV29-1,.,CSVGQGFQETQYF,TGCAGCGTGGGACAGGGATTCCAAGAGACCCAGTACTTC
TRBJ2-1,TRBD2,TRBV20-1,many,CSARDTSGGSYNEQFF,TGCAGTGCTAGAGATACTAGCGGGGGCTCCTACAATGAGCAGTTCTTC
TRBJ2-3,.,TRBV7-2,.,CASSLVSWSDTQYF,TGTGCCAGCAGCTTAGTGAGCTGGTCAGATACGCAGTATTTT
TRBJ2-1,TRBD1,TRBV24-1,many,CATSIDRGRYNEQFF,TGTGCCACCAGTATCGACAGGGGTCGGTACAATGAGCAGTTCTTC
TRBJ2-7,TRBD1,TRBV20-1,many,CSAHSTGGYEQYF,TGCAGTGCTCACAGTACAGGGGGCTACGAGCAGTACTTC
TRBJ1-2,.,TRBV12-3/TRBV12-4,.,CASSPAPEHSYGYTF,TGTGCCAGCAGTCCTGCGCCGGAGCATTCCTATGGCTACACCTTC
TRBJ2-6,TRBD1,TRBV29-1,.,CSVQDRGQHSANALTF,TGCAGCGTGCAGGACAGGGGTCAACATTCCGCCAACGCCCTGACTTTC